Following are 24 T cell receptor beta chains from one sample sequenced in a study of blood T cells in healthy people across ages. It was with a sample-barcoded 5' primer and a J-beta primer mix that a second PCR of about 6 to 12 cycles was run. TCRdb itself ran the 5' RACE reads through MiXCR, one entry per CDR3 protein. The repertoire holds 700,000 to 850,000 distinct CDR3 sequences, with 35% to 40% as singletons. Sequences were obtained from blood. These receptors came from a man younger than 30 in good health.

The chain employs TRBV5-5 and TRBJ1-1; D is undetermined. V was trimmed by 4 bases and J by 3 bases, leaving 13 bases between them. The CDR3 contains 14 residues. Germline CDR1 SGHKS, CDR2 YYEKEE (reference sequence). The DNA of the CDR3 is TGTGCCAGCAGCCCCGGGCCTGGGGACACTGAAGCTTTCTTT. This gives the protein CASSPGPGDTEAFF.

This clonotype was recorded at least ten times. V gene TRBV5-5 combines with J gene TRBJ2-3, with 9 bases aligning to TRBD1. The CDR3 has 15 amino acids. Germline CDR1 is SGHKS and CDR2 is YYEKEE (reference sequence). Unmatched junction bases numbered 5, after V lost 0 bases and J lost 6 bases. This CDR3 reads CASSLGDRVTDTQYF. Here the CDR3 DNA reads TGTGCCAGCAGCTTGGGGGACAGGGTAACGGATACGCAGTATTTT.

This clonotype has a handful of counts. The chain carries TRBV6-1 and TRBJ1-2, with 8 nucleotides matching TRBD1. With 7 bases clipped from V and 8 bases from J, the junction kept 9 bases outside the gene matches. The V gene's germline CDR1 is MNHNS and CDR2 SASEGT. The CDR3 sequence is 13 residues long. CDR3 residues: CASKGQGARGYTF. The CDR3 DNA follows: TGTGCCAGCAAAGGACAGGGCGCTCGGGGCTACACCTTC.

This clonotype was picked up many times. The chain is built from TRBV4-1 and TRBJ1-5; TRBD1 agrees at 8 bases. The CDR3 consists of 16 residues. The J segment lost 7 bases and the V segment lost 0 bases, leaving 8 bases of the junction unmatched. CDR1 MGHRA and CDR2 YSYEKL come from the germline V gene. Here the CDR3 reads CASSQEAAGGQQPQHF. The CDR3 bases are TGCGCCAGCAGCCAAGAAGCGGCAGGGGGCCAACAGCCCCAGCATTTT.

This CDR3 reads CASRGGTGGTTNEKLFF. CDR3 nucleotides: TGTGCCAGCAGGGGCGGGACAGGGGGCACGACTAATGAAAAACTGTTTTTT. V gene TRBV7-2 combines with J gene TRBJ1-4, with 12 bases lining up with TRBD1. Germline V gene data show CDR1 as SGHTA and CDR2 as FQGNSA. The CDR3 spans 17 residues. V trimming: 6 bases; J trimming: 2 bases; junction bases outside the gene matches: 7.

This clonotype was seen more than once but under ten times. This chain connects TRBV11-3 to TRBJ2-1, with a tentative D call TRBD2 (6 bases). Germline V gives CDR1 SGHNT, CDR2 YENEEA. V was pared by 4 bases and J by 4 bases, with 14 bases between. CDR3 size: 15 residues. CDR3 in DNA: TGTGCCAGCAGCTCCTCCGGGCGGGGATACAATGAGCAGTTCTTC. Its translation: CASSSSGRGYNEQFF.

The J gene is TRBJ2-7, the V gene TRBV5-1; 9 nucleotides match TRBD1. The germline CDR1 and CDR2 sequences are SGHRS and YFSETQ. Trimming cost V 6 bases and J 5 bases; bases outside gene matches: 9. The CDR3 runs to 14 residues. Here the CDR3 reads CASKLTGGRHEQYF. For the CDR3, the DNA is TGCGCCAGCAAATTAACAGGGGGCCGCCACGAGCAGTACTTC. The full variable domain, with the rest looked up from reference TRBV5-1 and TRBJ2-7, is KAGVTQTPRYLIKTRGQQVTLSCSPISGHRSVSWYQQTPGQGLQFLFEYFSETQRNKGNFPGRFSGRQFSNSRSEMNVSTLELGDSALYLCASKLTGGRHEQYFGPGTRLTVT.

This clonotype has at least ten counts. The chain employs TRBV28 and TRBJ1-5; possible D gene TRBD1, 5 bases. This CDR3 is 13 amino acids long. Germline loops: CDR1 MDHEN, CDR2 SYDVKM. Trimming took 8 bases from V and 6 from J, leaving 14 bases between them. CDR3 bases: TGTGCCAGCCTCAGGGAATTTGGTCAGCCCCAGCATTTT. It yields the protein CASLREFGQPQHF.

The gene calls are TRBV28 and TRBJ2-7; TRBD1 matches 10 bases. With V trimmed by 3 bases and J by 1 base, 15 bases remained unmatched. Germline CDR1 is MDHEN and CDR2 is SYDVKM. The CDR3 runs 19 residues. CDR3 DNA: TGTGCCAGCAGTTTTTCCGGGACAGGGGTGATGCAGGCGTCCTACGAGCAGTACGTC. Translation: CASSFSGTGVMQASYEQYV.

This clonotype was counted only a few times. This chain connects TRBV4-3 to TRBJ1-6; D is unresolved. Trimming shortened V by 0 bases and J by 4 bases, and 10 bases separated the two germline ends. This CDR3 is 16 amino acids long. From germline, CDR1 is LGHNA and CDR2 YSLEER. CDR3 in amino acids: CASSQDFGQYNSPLHF. In DNA, the CDR3 is TGCGCCAGCAGCCAAGATTTCGGGCAGTATAATTCACCCCTCCACTTT.

This sequence joins TRBV7-3 and TRBJ2-3; D remains unclear. CDR3 length: 13 amino acids. The ends were cut back, 5 bases at V and 5 bases at J, with 11 bases in the middle. In germline, CDR1 is SGHTA, CDR2 FQGTGA. CDR3 DNA: TGTGCCAGCAGCACCGATGCGAAAGATACGCAGTATTTT. Amino acids: CASSTDAKDTQYF.

This clonotype was counted between two and nine times. The CDR3 loop is CASSSSIPGGTEAFF. The CDR3 DNA is TGCGCCAGCAGCTCCAGTATACCAGGGGGCACTGAAGCTTTCTTT. The J gene is TRBJ1-1, the V gene TRBV5-1; 7 nucleotides align to TRBD1. The CDR3 spans 15 residues. Germline CDR1 SGHRS, CDR2 YFSETQ. The V and J ends lost 3 bases and 4 bases, in that order; junction bases with no gene match: 9.

At least ten counts were recorded for this clonotype. This rearrangement joins TRBV29-1 to TRBJ2-1; possible D gene TRBD1, 5 bases. V lost 5 bases to trimming and J lost 6 bases, with 17 bases between them. CDR3 length: 14 residues. CDR1 is SQVTM and CDR2 is ANQGSEA in the germline V gene. For the CDR3, the DNA is TGCAGCGTTAGCCCAAGGGGATCCGGCAATGAGCAGTTCTTC. Translating gives CSVSPRGSGNEQFF.

J is TRBJ1-1 and V is TRBV4-3; no definite D call. Germline V gene lookup returns CDR1 LGHNA and CDR2 YSLEER. The CDR3 has 14 amino acids. Deletions cut 0 bases from V and 4 bases from J, with 9 bases between. As DNA, the CDR3 is TGCGCCAGCAGCCAAGAGAGGGCCAGCACTGAAGCTTTCTTT. Its protein is CASSQERASTEAFF.

The chain links TRBV19 to TRBJ1-5, with D possibly TRBD1 on 5 matching bases. Trimming took 4 bases from V and 5 from J, leaving 12 bases between them. The germline gives CDR1 LNHDA, CDR2 SQIVND (reference sequence). The CDR3 runs 14 residues. CDR3 protein: CASSRGPYDQPQHF. DNA for the CDR3: TGTGCCAGTAGTAGGGGACCGTACGATCAGCCCCAGCATTTT.

The V call is TRBV7-2, the J call TRBJ1-2; D perhaps matches TRBD1 (5 bases). Germline V gives CDR1 SGHTA, CDR2 FQGNSA. Trimming removed 2 bases from V and 4 bases from J, with 14 bases in between. The CDR3 has 15 residues. The DNA for the CDR3 is TGTGCCAGCAGCTTAACAGGCGGTGGCGGCTATGGCTACACCTTC. This encodes CASSLTGGGGYGYTF.

This clonotype was seen more than once but under ten times. V gene TRBV4-1 combines with J gene TRBJ1-5; 7 nucleotides agree with TRBD1. CDR1 is MGHRA and CDR2 is YSYEKL in the germline V gene. This CDR3 is 14 amino acids long. J gave up 5 bases and V 4 bases, and 5 bases lay outside the gene matches. The CDR3 nucleotides are TGCGCCAGCAGCCCGGGACAGAGTTATCAGCCCCAGCATTTT. Translation: CASSPGQSYQPQHF.

This clonotype was observed many times. The CDR3 region has the DNA TGTGCCAGCAGCTCACAGGGGAACTCCTACAATGAGCAGTTCTTC. Protein product: CASSSQGNSYNEQFF. This chain connects TRBV7-6 to TRBJ2-1, with 7 bases matching TRBD1. CDR3 length equals 15 residues. The V gene's germline CDR1 is SGHVS and CDR2 FNYEAQ. The ends lost 4 bases at V and 0 bases at J; junction bases unmatched: 3. The full variable domain, its missing parts supplied by reference TRBV7-6 and TRBJ2-1, is GAGVSQSPRYKVTKRGQDVALRCDPISGHVSLYWYRQALGQGPEFLTYFNYEAQQDKSGLPNDRFSAERPEGSISTLTIQRTEQRDSAMYRCASSSQGNSYNEQFFGPGTRLTVL.

The table lists this clonotype with many counts. The chain joins TRBV6-5 to TRBJ2-1, with a tentative D call TRBD1 (5 bases). Germline V gene sequence: CDR1 MNHEY, CDR2 SVGAGI. The CDR3 runs to 13 residues. Trimming shortened V by 2 bases and J by 5 bases, and 7 bases separated the two germline ends. This CDR3 reads CASSYTTDNEQFF. The CDR3 region has the DNA TGTGCCAGCAGTTACACGACAGACAATGAGCAGTTCTTC.

This clonotype was seen at least ten times. The chain carries TRBV5-1 and TRBJ2-7; tentative D call: TRBD2 (6 bases). The CDR3 covers 15 residues. Trimming took 0 bases from V and 0 from J, leaving 10 bases between them. Germline V CDR1 and CDR2: SGHRS, YFSETQ. The CDR3: CASSLARGNSYEQYF. The CDR3 DNA is TGCGCCAGCAGCTTGGCCCGGGGGAACTCCTACGAGCAGTACTTC.

As to this clonotype: A single base separates this from a much larger clone, so it may be a read error. This chain connects TRBV12-3 or TRBV12-4 to TRBJ2-7; D is undetermined. The CDR3 has 14 residues. Trimming took off 5 bases at V and 10 bases at J, with 21 bases between the two ends. CDR3 in amino acids: CASSVTGPREAQYF. CDR3 coding DNA: TGTGCCAGCAGTGTTACCGGTCCCAGAGAGGCCCAGTACTTC.

Details on this clonotype: The junction and the germline gene differ at one end; a read error may be behind it. This sequence joins TRBV6-2 or TRBV6-3 and TRBJ2-3; no definite D call. In germline, CDR1 is MNHEY, CDR2 SVGEGT. CDR3 length equals 14 residues. The CDR3 sequence: CASSDSGSTDTQYF. CDR3 nucleotide sequence: TGTGCCAGCAGTGACTCTGGCAGCACAGATACGCAGTATTTT.

The rearrangement joins TRBV5-1 to TRBJ2-7; 8 nucleotides line up with TRBD2. The ends lost 2 bases at V and 7 bases at J; junction bases unmatched: 14. This CDR3 is 16 amino acids long. Germline V gene lookup returns CDR1 SGHRS and CDR2 YFSETQ. The CDR3 reads CASSFSLADVYNEQYF. DNA of the CDR3: TGCGCCAGCAGCTTTTCACTAGCGGATGTCTACAATGAGCAGTACTTC. Combining the CDR3 with reference TRBV5-1 and TRBJ2-7 gives the whole variable domain KAGVTQTPRYLIKTRGQQVTLSCSPISGHRSVSWYQQTPGQGLQFLFEYFSETQRNKGNFPGRFSGRQFSNSRSEMNVSTLELGDSALYLCASSFSLADVYNEQYFGPGTRLTVT.

This sequence joins TRBV7-2 and TRBJ1-2; D gene ambiguous. The CDR3 is 14 amino acids. The germline V gene has CDR1 SGHTA and CDR2 FQGNSA. V lost 2 bases and J lost 2, with 9 bases in between. The CDR3 region is CASSLWTVNYGYTF. In DNA, the CDR3 is TGTGCCAGCAGCTTATGGACGGTGAACTATGGCTACACCTTC. Combining the CDR3 with reference TRBV7-2 and TRBJ1-2 gives the whole variable domain GAGVSQSPSNKVTEKGKDVELRCDPISGHTALYWYRQSLGQGLEFLIYFQGNSAPDKSGLPSDRFSAERTGGSVSTLTIQRTQQEDSAVYLCASSLWTVNYGYTFGSGTRLTVV.